The T cell receptor beta chain under discussion was sequenced for a study of identical twins. TCRdb itself ran the 5' RACE reads through MiXCR, one entry per CDR3 protein. The sample carries 550,000 to 800,000 distinct CDR3 sequences, around 7.5% recorded once. Trimming stripped 1 base from V and 2 bases from J, with 12 bases between. The CDR3 is 16 residues long. Looked up from germline, CDR1 is SGHTA and CDR2 is FQGNSA. Broader study findings: Twins showed weaker excess sharing in their beta out-of-frame sequences.

This clonotype was detected ten times or more. What it binds is unknown. The same data also went into a second study, on yellow fever vaccine responses in identical twins.

The specimen was PBMCs. The chain employs TRBV7-2 and TRBJ1-5; D possibly corresponds to TRBD1 (5 bases). The TCR was taken from a young woman in good health. CDR3 sequence reads: CASSLGQGRRNQPQHF. In DNA, the CDR3 is TGTGCCAGCAGCTTAGGGCAGGGACGGCGCAATCAGCCCCAGCATTTT.